These 3 T cell receptor beta chains were all obtained from the same sample, sequenced in a study of T cell responses to AZD1222 COVID-19 vaccine. The data were produced by immunoSEQ multiplex PCR, yet TCRdb's version contains in-frame clones alone and is incomplete. The table has over 120,000 clones, 85% to 95% seen once. Sequences were derived from peripheral blood, sampled after recovery from COVID-19. The receptors come from an adult who had recovered from COVID-19.

The V gene is TRBV7-9, the J gene TRBJ1-4; 7 bases agree with TRBD1. Unmatched junction bases numbered 3, after V lost 5 bases and J lost 0 bases. There are 15 residues in the CDR3. CDR1 and CDR2 (germline): SEHNR, FQNEAQ (reference sequence). CDR3 DNA: TGTGCCAGCAGCGGGGACAGAGCAACTAATGAAAAACTGTTTTTT. Translation: CASSGDRATNEKLFF.

The rearrangement links TRBV3-1 (or the pseudogene TRBV3-2) to TRBJ2-7; D remains ambiguous. CDR3 length: 12 amino acids. Trimming took 1 base from V and 9 from J, leaving 10 bases between them. CDR1 and CDR2 (germline): LGHDT, YNNKEL (reference sequence). The CDR3 region has the DNA TGTGCCAGCAGCCAAGGGTCAGTGCGGCAGTACTTC. Protein: CASSQGSVRQYF.

The chain joins TRBV4-1 to TRBJ1-4; perhaps TRBD1 as D (6 bases). The CDR3 runs to 17 residues. V was pared by 0 bases and J by 3 bases, with 14 bases between. From germline, CDR1 is MGHRA and CDR2 YSYEKL. CDR3 sequence reads: CASSQEGGGAPNEKLFF. In DNA form, the CDR3 reads TGCGCCAGCAGCCAAGAGGGTGGGGGGGCACCTAATGAAAAACTGTTTTTT.